This T cell receptor beta chain was obtained from a study of radiotherapy plus CTLA-4 blockade in lung cancer. Study in general: Overall, approximately 18% of patients showed an objective response, while roughly 28% attained disease control. Study results and caveats: Alongside interferon-beta, early blood T cell clone dynamics were reportedly the best predictor of response.

The method was immunoSEQ multiplex PCR; TCRdb's version includes in-frame clones alone and lacks a portion of them. The sample consists of around 100,000 clones, about four fifths of them appearing once. Per the germline V gene, CDR1 is SNHLY and CDR2 is FYNNEI. The CDR3 is 15 amino acids. Trimming cost V 6 bases and J 1 base; bases outside gene matches: 4. Details on this clone: Its antigen is not known.

CTLA-4 blockade using ipilimumab, together with focal radiation, was received by patients with chemo-refractory metastatic non-small-cell lung cancer. The clonotype originates from a human donor with non-small cell lung cancer that progressed on radiotherapy plus ipilimumab. Some clones in this sample may be carry-over from other donors' samples. The material was peripheral blood, obtained from a patient treated with radiotherapy plus ipilimumab. The V gene is TRBV2, the J gene TRBJ1-1, with TRBD1 matching over 11 bases. The CDR3 protein is CASRGQGARNTEAFF. In nucleotides, the CDR3 is TGTGCCAGCAGAGGACAGGGGGCAAGGAACACTGAAGCTTTCTTT.